These 4 T cell receptor beta chains came from one sample sequenced in a study of blood T cells in healthy people across ages. A J-beta primer mix and a sample-barcoded 5' primer were used in a second PCR of roughly 7 to 12 cycles. TCRdb analysed the 5' RACE reads with MiXCR anew, one entry per CDR3 protein. The profile shows 750,000 to 950,000 distinct CDR3 sequences, 25% to 35% of them singletons. The same sample was also studied in work on T cells of mothers and their children.

The sample taken for sequencing was blood. The receptors stem from a woman aged 40 to 50 in good health.

Many counts were recorded for this clonotype. The chain combines TRBV7-2 with TRBJ1-6; D is ambiguous. The CDR3 covers 14 residues. V was pared by 7 bases and J by 13 bases, with 20 bases between. Germline CDR1 reads SGHTA; CDR2 reads FQGNSA. Here the CDR3 reads CASTAAGALAPLHF. DNA of the CDR3: TGTGCCAGCACTGCGGCGGGTGCGTTGGCCCCCCTCCACTTT.

This clonotype was detected a few times. V gene TRBV10-3 combines with J gene TRBJ1-1, with 11 bases matching TRBD1. Germline CDR1 ENHRY, CDR2 SYGVKD. With V trimmed by 2 bases and J by 6 bases, 11 bases remained unmatched. CDR3 length: 17 residues. The CDR3 DNA is TGTGCCATCAGTGAGGGACAGGGGGCGCCCAGCGCTTCTGAAGCTTTCTTT. Amino acid sequence: CAISEGQGAPSASEAFF.

The V and J genes are TRBV12-3 or TRBV12-4 and TRBJ1-1; no clear D gene. V was cut by 3 bases and J by 5 bases, with 22 bases left in between. The CDR3 covers 17 residues. CDR3 sequence reads: CASSFYGLLGSWTEAFF. The DNA of the CDR3 is TGTGCCAGCAGTTTTTATGGCCTTTTAGGGAGTTGGACTGAAGCTTTCTTT.

This clonotype was picked up a small number of times. Possible read error: a much larger clone is one base away. This sequence joins TRBV6-4 and TRBJ2-6, with D possibly matching TRBD1 (5 bases). This CDR3 region has 16 residues. Germline V gene sequence: CDR1 MRHNA, CDR2 SNTAGT. CDR3 protein: CTSSDKQGTGANVLTF. For the CDR3, the DNA is TGTACCAGCAGTGATAAGCAGGGTACTGGGGCCAACGTCCTGACTTTC.